These 8 T cell receptor beta chains share one sample of origin, sequenced in a study of blood T cell repertoires in COVID-19. Assay: immunoSEQ multiplex PCR; the TCRdb copy retains only in-frame clones and omits some. The data show under 250,000 clones, about four fifths seen once. Sequences were obtained from PBMCs or T cells enriched from blood (not recorded which). The receptors stem from a woman aged 40 to 50 with acute COVID-19.

V usage is TRBV10-1 and J usage is TRBJ1-1; 10 bases line up with TRBD1. CDR3 length equals 14 residues. Germline V lookup: CDR1 WNHNN, CDR2 SYGVQD (reference sequence). V shed 4 bases and J 1 base; nucleotides not matched to a gene: 0. CDR3: CASSGDRGNTEAFF. The CDR3, as DNA: TGCGCCAGCAGTGGGGACAGGGGGAACACTGAAGCTTTCTTT.

The J gene is TRBJ1-3, the V gene TRBV7-2, with D perhaps TRBD1 (6 bases). The CDR3 length is 16 residues. In germline, CDR1 is SGHTA, CDR2 FQGNSA. V gave up 1 base and J gave up 0 bases, with 10 bases separating them. This chain's CDR3 is CASSLGGGSSGNTIYF. CDR3 sequence (DNA): TGTGCCAGCAGCTTAGGCGGGGGCAGCTCTGGAAACACCATATATTTT.

This chain connects TRBV7-9 to TRBJ1-4, with D perhaps TRBD1 (5 bases). Germline V lookup: CDR1 SEHNR, CDR2 FQNEAQ (reference sequence). This CDR3 has 15 amino acids. V dropped 1 base and J dropped 8 bases, with 14 bases sitting between them. The CDR3 reads CASSLVTGRVEKLFF. The CDR3 DNA reads as TGTGCCAGCAGCTTAGTGACGGGCAGGGTCGAAAAACTGTTTTTT.

CDR3 in amino acids: CASSETGYGYTF. The CDR3 bases are TGTGCCAGCTCTGAGACAGGGTATGGCTACACCTTC. This chain connects TRBV2 to TRBJ1-2, with 7 nucleotides matching TRBD1. With V trimmed by 8 bases and J by 5 bases, 5 bases remained unmatched. The germline CDR1 and CDR2 sequences are SNHLY and FYNNEI. The CDR3 sequence is 12 residues long.

This clone came up a few times. CDR3 protein: CASRYLNTRDNEQFF. The CDR3 nucleotides read TGTGCCAGCAGATACCTAAATACTAGAGACAATGAGCAGTTCTTC. The chain carries TRBV2 and TRBJ2-1, with D possibly matching TRBD2 (5 bases). The V gene lost 6 bases and the J gene lost 5 bases, with 17 bases spanning the gap. Germline assignment: CDR1 SNHLY and CDR2 FYNNEI. This CDR3 has 15 amino acids.

The chain couples TRBV19 to TRBJ1-1; D is ambiguous. CDR3 length: 14 residues. Trimming took 5 bases from V and 1 from J, leaving 11 bases between them. The germline gives CDR1 LNHDA, CDR2 SQIVND (reference sequence). CDR3 nucleotide sequence: TGTGCCAGTAGTCCCGCAGGCCGGAACACTGAAGCTTTCTTT. As protein: CASSPAGRNTEAFF.

The chain recombines TRBV27 with TRBJ1-2, with D maybe TRBD1 (5 bases). Germline V gene sequence: CDR1 MNHEY, CDR2 SMNVEV (reference sequence). This CDR3 comprises 15 residues. V lost 4 bases and J lost 3, with 15 bases in between. CDR3 coding DNA: TGTGCCAGCAGTTCAGCCCCAGGGACTTACTATGGCTACACCTTC. Encoded protein: CASSSAPGTYYGYTF.

The CDR3 reads CASGVLWRQGGVYEQYF. DNA of the CDR3: TGTGCCAGCGGAGTTCTTTGGCGACAGGGAGGAGTGTACGAGCAGTACTTC. The genes are TRBV7-9 and TRBJ2-7, with a possible D match to TRBD1 (7 bases). CDR3 length: 17 amino acids. Trimming took 8 bases from V and 4 from J, leaving 27 bases between them. Germline lookup yields CDR1 SEHNR and CDR2 FQNEAQ (reference sequence).